This T cell receptor beta chain appears in the sequencing data of a study of T cells after yellow fever vaccination. Details on this clonotype: The antigen remains undetermined.

The study's findings and limits: A small proportion of clonotypes was detected in both the CD4 and CD8 compartments.

V lost 6 bases and J lost 5; bases outside the gene matches: 5. Per the germline V gene, CDR1 is MNHEY and CDR2 is SVGAGI. The CDR3 consists of 14 residues. TCRdb reanalysed the 5' RACE reads using MiXCR and keeps one entry per CDR3 protein. The sample shows some 73,000 distinct CDR3 sequences, approximately 8% of them seen only once. This sequence was found in a man aged 25-40 years who received the YFV17D yellow fever vaccine. Sequenced material: CD8+ T cells sorted from PBMCs, taken on the day of the yellow fever booster vaccination. The chain links TRBV6-5 to TRBJ2-7, with TRBD1 matching over 12 bases. CDR3 sequence (DNA): TGTGCCAGCAGCTGGGGGACAGGGGGCAACGAGCAGTACTTC. It specifies CASSWGTGGNEQYF.